This T cell receptor (beta chain) derives from a study of neurological immune-mediated disorders. This CDR3 is 16 amino acids long. Germline CDR1 and CDR2: SGHRS and YFSETQ. Trimming removed 1 base from V and 5 bases from J, with 17 bases in between. TCRdb independently ran MiXCR on the 5' RACE reads; one entry per CDR3 protein. This sample has approximately 80,000 distinct CDR3 sequences, with 4.3% found just once. Study results and caveats: In HTLV-1-associated myelopathy, TCR clonal expansion was greatest, whereas multiple sclerosis had the least, falling below healthy controls.

As for time point: longitudinal time-point 3. This clonotype has a count of ten or more. Its target is not known. This receptor was taken from a woman aged 55-70 years with multiple sclerosis. The sample taken for sequencing was PBMCs. The chain has TRBV5-1 and TRBJ2-3; D is possibly TRBD2 (5 bases). The chain's CDR3 is CASSLSASNTGDTQYF. The CDR3 nucleotides read TGCGCCAGCAGCTTGAGTGCTAGCAACACGGGAGATACGCAGTATTTT.